Shown below are 17 T cell receptor beta chains from a single sample sequenced in a study of blood T cell repertoires in COVID-19. The method was immunoSEQ multiplex PCR; TCRdb's version includes in-frame clones alone and lacks a portion of them. Of about 140,000 clones detected, around 78% appear once; the ten largest clones hold less than 2%. The sample taken for sequencing was peripheral blood. Receptor source: a woman in her sixties or seventies with acute or convalescent COVID-19.

This rearrangement joins TRBV19 to TRBJ2-3; 10 bases align to TRBD1. This CDR3 has 13 amino acids. J was trimmed by 5 bases and V by 8 bases; bases with no gene match: 4. Germline V CDR1 and CDR2: LNHDA, SQIVND (reference sequence). The CDR3 DNA reads as TGTGCCAGTGTGAGGACAGGGGGAGATACGCAGTATTTT. Amino acid sequence: CASVRTGGDTQYF.

The chain uses TRBV11-2 and TRBJ2-1; TRBD2 aligns across 9 bases. With 1 base clipped from V and 0 bases from J, the junction kept 4 bases outside the gene matches. From germline, CDR1 is SGHAT and CDR2 FQNNGV. The CDR3 totals 17 residues. CDR3 nucleotide sequence: TGTGCCAGCAGCTTAGGAGCGGGAGGTCGCTCCTACAATGAGCAGTTCTTC. Translating gives CASSLGAGGRSYNEQFF.

This clone showed up just once. This sequence joins TRBV18 and TRBJ1-4, with 7 nucleotides matching TRBD1. J gave up 4 bases and V 0 bases, and 5 bases lay outside the gene matches. The CDR3 runs to 16 residues. Germline CDR1 and CDR2: KGHSH and LQKENI. This chain's CDR3 is CASSPPAGGNNEKLFF. The CDR3 DNA reads TGTGCCAGCTCACCACCGGCAGGGGGGAATAATGAAAAACTGTTTTTT. Full variable domain (missing parts from reference TRBV18 and TRBJ1-4): NAGVMQNPRHLVRRRGQEARLRCSPMKGHSHVYWYRQLPEEGLKFMVYLQKENIIDESGMPKERFSAEFPKEGPSILRIQQVVRGDSAAYFCASSPPAGGNNEKLFFGSGTQLSVL.

J is TRBJ2-1 and V is TRBV9; 7 nucleotides line up with TRBD2. Germline trimming cut 0 bases from V and 8 bases from J; bases unmatched to any gene: 11. Per the germline V gene, CDR1 is SGDLS and CDR2 is YYNGEE. The length of the CDR3 is 16 residues. CDR3 residues: CASSVGPSGRSDEQFF. The CDR3 DNA follows: TGTGCCAGCAGCGTAGGGCCTAGCGGCCGGAGCGATGAGCAGTTCTTC.

This chain links TRBV6-2 or TRBV6-3 with TRBJ2-5, with 7 positions matching TRBD1. V gave up 2 bases and J gave up 4 bases; unmatched junction bases: 4. This CDR3 has 14 amino acids. Per the germline V gene, CDR1 is MNHEY and CDR2 is SVGEGT. The DNA for the CDR3 is TGTGCCAGCAGTTACCCGACAGGGACAGAGACCCAGTACTTC. Translated: CASSYPTGTETQYF.

There are a few counts of this clone. The chain links TRBV7-8 to TRBJ2-2; 9 bases match TRBD2. The CDR3 covers 16 residues. V was pared by 5 bases and J by 1 base, with 5 bases of the junction left unmatched. Looked up from germline, CDR1 is SGHVS and CDR2 is FQNEAQ. The CDR3 spells CASSPRLAENTGELFF. In DNA form, the CDR3 reads TGTGCCAGCAGCCCCCGACTAGCGGAGAACACCGGGGAGCTGTTTTTT.

The chain is built from TRBV5-4 and TRBJ2-1; a weak D match, TRBD2 (6 bases). This CDR3 has 16 amino acids. V was clipped by 4 bases and J by 2 bases, with 16 bases between them. Germline V gives CDR1 SGHNT, CDR2 YYREEE (reference sequence). The CDR3 DNA sequence: TGTGCCAGCAGCCGGGACTCCCGGGGAGCCTACAATGAGCAGTTCTTC. Encoded protein: CASSRDSRGAYNEQFF.

J is TRBJ2-4 and V is TRBV20-1; D gene unclear. Germline V gene data show CDR1 as DFQATT and CDR2 as SNEGSKA (reference sequence). The V gene lost 3 bases and the J gene lost 8 bases, with 17 bases spanning the gap. The CDR3 has 14 amino acids. The CDR3 reads CSASSQSAGDIQYF. CDR3 coding DNA: TGCAGTGCTAGTAGTCAGTCAGCTGGAGACATTCAGTACTTC.

This CDR3 reads CASSFRDRSYNEQFF. The CDR3 bases are TGTGCCAGCAGCTTTCGGGACAGATCTTACAATGAGCAGTTCTTC. The chain carries TRBV7-2 and TRBJ2-1, with TRBD1 matching 7 bases. Germline CDR1 is SGHTA and CDR2 is FQGNSA. The CDR3 has 15 residues. V lost 3 bases and J lost 4; bases outside the gene matches: 6.

The chain is built from TRBV11-3 and TRBJ2-2, with 7 bases fitting TRBD1. V gave up 4 bases and J gave up 9 bases; unmatched junction bases: 5. CDR1 is SGHNT and CDR2 is YENEEA in the germline V gene. CDR3 size: 13 residues. This chain's CDR3 is CASSYNRGRELFF. The DNA of the CDR3 is TGTGCCAGCAGCTACAACAGGGGCAGGGAGCTGTTTTTT.

The J gene is TRBJ2-1, the V gene TRBV10-1, with D tentatively TRBD2 (6 bases). From germline, CDR1 is WNHNN and CDR2 SYGVQD (reference sequence). The CDR3 length is 13 residues. V lost 7 bases and J 5 bases, leaving 12 bases between the germline ends. Here the CDR3 DNA reads TGCGCCAGCAAAGGCGGGGAGAACAATGAGCAGTTCTTC. Translated: CASKGGENNEQFF.

The chain links TRBV4-2 to TRBJ2-7, with D possibly being TRBD2 (5 bases). Trimming removed 4 bases from V and 6 bases from J, with 16 bases in between. The CDR3 runs 14 residues. CDR1 and CDR2 (germline): LGHNA, YNFKEQ. The CDR3 region is CASSPATSRGEQYF. CDR3 nucleotides: TGTGCCAGCAGCCCAGCTACTAGTCGGGGCGAGCAGTACTTC.

J is TRBJ2-3 and V is TRBV5-1; D unclear. V was cut by 4 bases and J by 5 bases, with 5 bases left in between. Germline CDR1 SGHRS, CDR2 YFSETQ. CDR3 length: 11 amino acids. The CDR3 here is CASSPGDTQYF. The CDR3 DNA follows: TGCGCCAGCAGCCCAGGAGATACGCAGTATTTT.

This chain connects TRBV2 to TRBJ1-1, with 7 nucleotides matching TRBD1. Trimming cost V 9 bases and J 3 bases; bases outside gene matches: 4. This CDR3 contains 12 residues. Germline CDR1 and CDR2: SNHLY and FYNNEI. CDR3 in DNA: TGTGCCAGTGACAGGGATGACACTGAAGCTTTCTTT. This translates into CASDRDDTEAFF.

The chain employs TRBV6-5 and TRBJ2-7, with TRBD2 matching 14 bases. This CDR3 spans 16 amino acids. Germline-derived CDR1 and CDR2 are MNHEY and SVGAGI. The trim removed 2 bases at V and 5 bases at J, leaving 5 bases unmatched. This CDR3 reads CASSYGGLAGVDEQYF. CDR3 DNA sequence: TGTGCCAGCAGTTACGGGGGACTAGCGGGAGTCGACGAGCAGTACTTC.

About this clone: It is likely a read error, because the conserved phenylalanine at the end of the CDR3 is missing. The DNA is left out, because the CDR3 cannot be placed on it with certainty; the CDR3 is given as TCRdb lists it. The chain uses TRBV7-9 and TRBJ1-2; the DNA was not used to check the table's D call, TRBD1. The CDR3 has 13 amino acids, counting both end residues. CDR1 is SEHNR, CDR2 FQNEAQ, per germline (reference sequence). This CDR3 reads CASSNYWPGQQGV.

The J gene is TRBJ2-1, the V gene TRBV4-2; D is unclear. This CDR3 spans 13 amino acids. Per germline, CDR1 LGHNA and CDR2 YNFKEQ. V lost 0 bases and J lost 4, with 4 bases in between. CDR3 DNA: TGTGCCAGCAGCCAAGATTCATACAATGAGCAGTTCTTC. The encoded protein is CASSQDSYNEQFF.